These T cell receptor beta chains were read from a single sample in a study of cytomegalovirus exposure and HLA in healthy donors. The method was immunoSEQ multiplex PCR; TCRdb's version includes in-frame clones alone and lacks a portion of them. The sample table sets out approximately 130,000 clones. Sequenced sample: PBMCs. The receptor set was obtained from a woman aged 55-69 years in good health and CMV-seronegative. The conserved cysteine and the conserved F or W are not part of the CDR3 here.

v_call: TRBV11-2; j_call: TRBJ2-3; cdr3_length: 11; cdr3_aa: ASRLAGTDTQY
v_call: TRBV6-6; j_call: TRBJ2-3; cdr3_length: 10; cdr3_aa: AIRGGTDTQY
v_call: TRBV4-1; j_call: TRBJ2-3; cdr3_length: 13; cdr3_aa: ASSQDLQGIDTQY
v_call: TRBV6-5; j_call: TRBJ1-1; cdr3_length: 11; cdr3_aa: ASSYSDGDKAF
v_call: TRBV5-4; j_call: TRBJ1-2; cdr3_length: 15; cdr3_aa: ASSLGGGGHVGGGYT
v_call: TRBV11-2; j_call: TRBJ1-5; cdr3_length: 13; cdr3_aa: ASSSLTGRNQPQH
v_call: TRBV5-1; j_call: TRBJ2-3; cdr3_length: 11; cdr3_aa: ASSLIRADTQY
v_call: TRBV29-1; j_call: TRBJ1-1; cdr3_length: 9; cdr3_aa: SLGGNTEAF
v_call: TRBV7-2; j_call: TRBJ1-4; cdr3_length: 13; cdr3_aa: ASSLAGDRERKLF
v_call: TRBV7-9; j_call: TRBJ1-1; cdr3_length: 12; cdr3_aa: ASSLLGADTEAF
v_call: TRBV6-5; j_call: TRBJ2-1; cdr3_length: 13; cdr3_aa: ASTEGRVVTNEQF
v_call: TRBV5-4; j_call: TRBJ1-2; cdr3_length: 13; cdr3_aa: ASSLEGTGGFGYT
v_call: TRBV28; j_call: TRBJ2-1; cdr3_length: 10; cdr3_aa: ASTTLGREQF
v_call: TRBV5-1; j_call: TRBJ2-1; cdr3_length: 14; cdr3_aa: ASSSTGIDSYNEQF
v_call: TRBV27; j_call: TRBJ2-2; cdr3_length: 15; cdr3_aa: ASSPRTMVPNTGELF
v_call: TRBV28; j_call: TRBJ2-6; cdr3_length: 16; cdr3_aa: ASSRNSGRASGANVLT
v_call: TRBV10-3; j_call: TRBJ1-2; cdr3_length: 11; cdr3_aa: AIRGQPNYGYT
v_call: TRBV5-6; j_call: TRBJ2-7; cdr3_length: 14; cdr3_aa: ASSFEGTGAFYEQY
v_call: TRBV9; j_call: TRBJ1-2; cdr3_length: 13; cdr3_aa: ASSPSTGAVYGYT
v_call: TRBV1; j_call: TRBJ1-1; cdr3_length: 11; cdr3_aa: TSTRQGATEAF
v_call: TRBV5-1; j_call: TRBJ2-3; cdr3_length: 16; cdr3_aa: ASSMGGTSGGFTDTQY
v_call: TRBV15; j_call: TRBJ1-4; cdr3_length: 16; cdr3_aa: ATTPERRRTRQNEKLF
v_call: TRBV19; j_call: TRBJ1-5; cdr3_length: 13; cdr3_aa: ASSMGGGPNQPQH
v_call: TRBV5-4; j_call: TRBJ2-5; cdr3_length: 12; cdr3_aa: ASSLGGRQETQY
v_call: TRBV4-1; j_call: TRBJ1-2; cdr3_length: 14; cdr3_aa: ASSQDQAGRDYGYT
v_call: TRBV29-1; j_call: TRBJ2-7; cdr3_length: 10; cdr3_aa: SVETGTYEQY
v_call: TRBV4-1; j_call: TRBJ2-2; cdr3_length: 16; cdr3_aa: ASSQDQVAGTNTGELF
v_call: TRBV19; j_call: TRBJ1-1; cdr3_length: 12; cdr3_aa: ASSMGQANTEAF
v_call: TRBV10-2; j_call: TRBJ2-1; cdr3_length: 11; cdr3_aa: ASRGLEYNEQF
v_call: TRBV10-3; j_call: TRBJ2-2; cdr3_length: 15; cdr3_aa: AISGAWGQGDTGGLF
v_call: TRBV5-1; j_call: TRBJ2-3; cdr3_length: 12; cdr3_aa: ASSPDRREVSQY
v_call: TRBV11-2; j_call: TRBJ1-2; cdr3_length: 9; cdr3_aa: ASSFRGGYT
v_call: TRBV7-2; j_call: TRBJ2-2; cdr3_length: 13; cdr3_aa: ASSSRTSVSGELF